Shown below are 17 T cell receptor beta chains from a single sample sequenced in a study of early T cells in non-severe SARS-CoV-2 infection. Each CDR3 protein is one row after TCRdb ran MiXCR on the 5' RACE reads. The sample lists 35,000 or so distinct CDR3 sequences, over 4.5% seen once, with 12% to 15% in the top ten. Sequenced material: whole blood. Receptors were obtained from an adult who was a healthcare worker with PCR-confirmed SARS-CoV-2 infection or an uninfected control (not recorded which).

This clonotype was detected many times. The chain has TRBV3-1 and TRBJ2-1, with D hard to call. Looked up from germline, CDR1 is LGHDT and CDR2 is YNNKEL (reference sequence). The CDR3 has 18 residues. The V end lost 1 base, the J end lost 0 bases, and 16 bases lay between the germline ends. The CDR3 here is CASSQGVKDHYSYNEQFF. CDR3 nucleotides: TGTGCCAGCAGCCAAGGGGTGAAAGACCATTACTCCTACAATGAGCAGTTCTTC.

This clonotype was observed a few times. This sequence joins TRBV2 and TRBJ2-3; 7 bases fit TRBD2. The CDR3 contains 12 residues. With V trimmed by 7 bases and J by 8 bases, 6 bases remained unmatched. Germline V gene data show CDR1 as SNHLY and CDR2 as FYNNEI. The CDR3: CASKESGATQYF. The CDR3 DNA reads as TGTGCCAGCAAGGAGAGCGGGGCTACGCAGTATTTT.

This clonotype was found many times. The rearrangement links TRBV6-5 to TRBJ1-2, with D perhaps matching TRBD1 (6 bases). Germline CDR1 is MNHEY and CDR2 is SVGAGI. V lost 6 bases to trimming and J lost 6 bases, with 17 bases between them. The CDR3 contains 14 residues. The chain's CDR3 is CASSTQGGRDGYTF. DNA of the CDR3: TGTGCCAGCAGCACCCAAGGGGGAAGAGATGGCTACACCTTC.

This clonotype has just a few counts. The chain links TRBV19 to TRBJ2-1; 12 nucleotides line up with TRBD2. This CDR3 is 16 amino acids long. With 7 bases clipped from V and 4 bases from J, the junction kept 8 bases outside the gene matches. The germline CDR1 and CDR2 sequences are LNHDA and SQIVND (reference sequence). CDR3 nucleotide sequence: TGTGCCAGTAATCAACCTAGCGGGGGGGCTTACAATGAGCAGTTCTTC. It yields the protein CASNQPSGGAYNEQFF.

In this sample, this clonotype turned up many times. J is TRBJ2-2 and V is TRBV7-7; TRBD1 matches 8 bases. This CDR3 is 15 amino acids long. The trim removed 2 bases at V and 4 bases at J, leaving 3 bases unmatched. CDR1 is SSHAT, CDR2 FNYEAQ, per germline (reference sequence). The CDR3 protein is CASSLSTGATGELFF. CDR3 in DNA: TGTGCCAGCAGCTTATCGACAGGGGCCACCGGGGAGCTGTTTTTT.

This clonotype was counted many times. The chain has TRBV12-3 or TRBV12-4 and TRBJ1-2, with D maybe TRBD1 (6 bases). The CDR3 has 14 residues. The V end was cut by 5 bases, the J end by 4 bases, with 14 bases between. The CDR3 reads CASSPTGQSYGYTF. The CDR3 coding sequence is TGTGCCAGCAGTCCGACAGGACAGTCCTATGGCTACACCTTC.

V and J are TRBV11-2 and TRBJ2-4; possibly TRBD1 for D (5 bases). Germline values: CDR1 SGHAT, CDR2 FQNNGV. The CDR3 covers 14 residues. Trimming took 5 bases from V and 0 from J, leaving 8 bases between them. The CDR3 bases are TGTGCCAGCAGCCGACAGATAGCCAAAAACATTCAGTACTTC. Translating gives CASSRQIAKNIQYF.

At least ten counts were recorded for this clonotype. The chain recombines TRBV5-4 with TRBJ2-1; D remains ambiguous. This CDR3 comprises 14 residues. With 0 bases removed from V and 4 bases from J, the gap between germline ends came to 8 bases. Per germline, CDR1 SGHNT and CDR2 YYREEE (reference sequence). The CDR3 DNA sequence: TGTGCCAGCAGCTTGGCCACCCCGTACAATGAGCAGTTCTTC. Protein product: CASSLATPYNEQFF. Combining the CDR3 with reference TRBV5-4 and TRBJ2-1 gives the whole variable domain ETGVTQSPTHLIKTRGQQVTLRCSSQSGHNTVSWYQQALGQGPQFIFQYYREEENGRGNFPPRFSGLQFPNYSSELNVNALELDDSALYLCASSLATPYNEQFFGPGTRLTVL.

This clonotype has more than one count but fewer than ten. This rearrangement joins TRBV7-8 to TRBJ2-1; D may correspond to TRBD1 or TRBD2 (5 bases each). Looked up from germline, CDR1 is SGHVS and CDR2 is FQNEAQ. CDR3 length: 16 residues. V was cut by 0 bases and J by 5 bases, with 14 bases left in between. CDR3 loop: CASSLAGTPKNNEQFF. The DNA of the CDR3 is TGTGCCAGCAGCTTAGCAGGGACCCCTAAGAACAATGAGCAGTTCTTC.

There are a few counts of this clonotype. The chain combines TRBV4-2 with TRBJ1-4; maybe TRBD1 (5 bases). Trimming shortened V by 1 base and J by 7 bases, and 16 bases separated the two germline ends. The CDR3 is made up of 16 amino acids. Germline V gene sequence: CDR1 LGHNA, CDR2 YNFKEQ. The CDR3 region has the DNA TGTGCCAGCAGCCAAGGGTCCAGGGCGAAAGGTGAAAAACTGTTTTTT. Translating it yields CASSQGSRAKGEKLFF.

This clonotype was found a few times. The chain combines TRBV15 with TRBJ2-1; possible D gene TRBD1, 5 bases. The CDR3 loop spans 16 amino acids. Germline CDR1 reads LNHNV; CDR2 reads YYDKDF (reference sequence). Between the trimmed V and J ends, which lost 1 base and 3 bases, there was a span of 13 bases. CDR3 sequence reads: CATSRVGQGNYNEQFF. CDR3 bases: TGTGCCACCAGCAGAGTGGGCCAGGGCAACTACAATGAGCAGTTCTTC.

This clonotype was observed at least ten times. The J gene is TRBJ2-5, the V gene TRBV20-1; D not certain. The CDR3 runs 13 residues. Deletions cut 6 bases from V and 1 base from J, with 12 bases between. CDR1 is DFQATT and CDR2 is SNEGSKA in the germline V gene (reference sequence). CDR3 nucleotides: TGCAGTGCATTGGTCCTTGTCCAAGAGACCCAGTACTTC. Protein product: CSALVLVQETQYF.

This clonotype was seen only a few times. CDR3 amino acids: CASSPPARRAGGQYF. CDR3 DNA: TGTGCCAGCTCACCACCAGCTAGGAGGGCCGGGGGGCAGTATTTT. The chain links TRBV18 to TRBJ2-3; possibly TRBD2 for D (6 bases). The CDR3 totals 15 residues. V shed 0 bases and J shed 11 bases, with 18 bases lying between them. CDR1 KGHSH and CDR2 LQKENI come from the germline V gene. Full variable domain (missing parts from reference TRBV18 and TRBJ2-3): NAGVMQNPRHLVRRRGQEARLRCSPMKGHSHVYWYRQLPEEGLKFMVYLQKENIIDESGMPKERFSAEFPKEGPSILRIQQVVRGDSAAYFCASSPPARRAGGQYFGPGTRLTVL.

This clonotype occurred many times. The chain carries TRBV29-1 and TRBJ2-1; D remains unclear. The V gene lost 7 bases and the J gene lost 0 bases, with 10 bases spanning the gap. CDR3 length equals 13 residues. Germline lookup yields CDR1 SQVTM and CDR2 ANQGSEA. CDR3 nucleotides: TGCAGCGCTGGTTTTAGCTCCTACAATGAGCAGTTCTTC. This encodes CSAGFSSYNEQFF.

The chain carries TRBV12-3 or TRBV12-4 and TRBJ2-5; D gene unclear. The CDR3 runs 13 residues. V lost 6 bases and J lost 3, with 11 bases in between. CDR3 bases: TGTGCCAGCAGGCCTGCTACCGAAGAGACCCAGTACTTC. Residues: CASRPATEETQYF.

This clonotype was picked up a small number of times. The rearrangement uses TRBV20-1 and TRBJ2-1, with D possibly being TRBD1 or TRBD2 (6 bases each). Germline-derived CDR1 and CDR2 are DFQATT and SNEGSKA (reference sequence). V dropped 2 bases and J dropped 3 bases, with 17 bases sitting between them. The CDR3 loop spans 16 amino acids. The CDR3 is CSARPPDGGHYNEQFF. CDR3 DNA: TGCAGTGCTAGACCACCGGATGGGGGGCACTACAATGAGCAGTTCTTC.

A few counts support this clonotype. This rearrangement joins TRBV20-1 to TRBJ1-1; D is ambiguous. The CDR3 has 12 amino acids. V was shortened by 6 bases and J by 7 bases, with 15 bases between the two germline ends. Germline CDR1 is DFQATT and CDR2 is SNEGSKA (reference sequence). The CDR3 loop reads CSARRRVGEAFF. The CDR3 DNA reads as TGCAGTGCCAGACGTAGGGTTGGTGAAGCTTTCTTT.